Listed below are T cell receptor beta chains from one sample, sequenced in a study of CD8 T cells in ankylosing spondylitis. One entry per CDR3 protein, called by TCRdb with MiXCR from the 5' RACE reads. The data contain 750,000 to 850,000 distinct CDR3 sequences, 12% of them singletons. Material for sequencing was blood, either unsorted or a sorted T cell fraction (not recorded which). All receptors come from a male donor with ankylosing spondylitis. CDR3s include the opening cysteine and the closing phenylalanine or tryptophan. D genes are given only for firm matches. Clone size is shown for a subset of rows, as once, few, many or a class of expanded clone.

J	V	D	size	CDR3	DNA
TRBJ2-5	TRBV28	NA	NA	CASSAPGTQETQYF	TGTGCCAGCAGTGCCCCCGGGACCCAAGAGACCCAGTACTTC
TRBJ2-1	TRBV25-1	NA	few	CASSNMRVSSYNEQFF	TGTGCCAGCAGCAATATGCGGGTGAGCTCCTACAATGAGCAGTTCTTC
TRBJ2-1	TRBV7-2	TRBD2	few	CASSAIGAGWYNEQFF	TGTGCCAGCAGCGCAATAGGAGCGGGGTGGTACAATGAGCAGTTCTTC
TRBJ1-2	TRBV6-5	NA	NA	CASSYSLSAMGYTF	TGTGCCAGCAGTTACTCTCTCTCGGCGATGGGCTACACCTTC
TRBJ2-2	TRBV28	NA	few	CASSPTGYAGELFF	TGTGCCAGCAGCCCCACAGGGTACGCCGGGGAGCTGTTTTTT
TRBJ2-6	TRBV12-3/TRBV12-4	NA	NA	CASILGGSGANVLTF	TGTGCCAGCATTCTAGGAGGCTCTGGGGCCAACGTCCTGACTTTC
TRBJ1-2	TRBV7-2	NA	few	CASSLPTTVYGYTF	TGTGCCAGCAGCCTCCCGACGACGGTCTATGGCTACACCTTC
TRBJ2-3	TRBV20-1	NA	many	CSARRSPGADTQYF	TGCAGTGCTCGTCGGTCCCCCGGCGCAGATACGCAGTATTTT
TRBJ2-1	TRBV7-2	TRBD2	few	CATRGSGILGNEQFF	TGTGCCACCCGGGGTAGCGGGATACTGGGGAATGAGCAGTTCTTC
TRBJ2-2	TRBV7-3	TRBD1	NA	CASSFPPGTGAGELFF	TGTGCCAGCAGCTTCCCGCCCGGGACAGGGGCCGGGGAGCTGTTTTTT
TRBJ2-3	TRBV12-3/TRBV12-4	TRBD2	NA	CASSPKYGLAGAGDTQYF	TGTGCCAGCAGCCCTAAATATGGACTAGCGGGAGCAGGGGATACGCAGTATTTT
TRBJ2-5	TRBV10-3	NA	NA	CAISGEASHETQYF	TGTGCCATCAGTGGGGAGGCCAGCCACGAGACCCAGTACTTC
TRBJ1-5	TRBV4-1	TRBD1	NA	CASSQESGGNQPQHF	TGCGCCAGCAGCCAAGAATCAGGGGGTAACCAGCCCCAGCATTTT
TRBJ2-7	TRBV7-2	NA	NA	CASSPRQRYEQYF	TGTGCCAGCAGCCCAAGACAGCGCTACGAGCAGTACTTC
TRBJ2-1	TRBV5-1	NA	many	CASSLAGEEQFF	TGCGCCAGCAGCTTGGCAGGGGAGGAGCAGTTCTTC
TRBJ2-1	TRBV7-2	NA	few	CASSSPLLIWGNEQFF	TGTGCCAGCAGCTCCCCCCTCCTAATATGGGGCAATGAGCAGTTCTTC
TRBJ2-3	TRBV5-1	NA	few	CASSLADLRGDTQYF	TGCGCCAGCAGCTTGGCGGACCTCAGGGGAGATACGCAGTATTTT
TRBJ1-2	TRBV3-1	NA	few	CASSQRGSNYGYTF	TGTGCCAGCAGCCAACGGGGCAGTAACTATGGCTACACCTTC
TRBJ2-5	TRBV15	TRBD1	NA	CATSRAPVMGQGTQYF	TGTGCCACCAGCAGAGCCCCAGTGATGGGACAGGGGACCCAGTACTTC
TRBJ1-1	TRBV6-5	TRBD1	few	CASSYQIGQGMNTEAFF	TGTGCCAGCAGTTACCAAATCGGACAGGGGATGAACACTGAAGCTTTCTTT
TRBJ2-1	TRBV4-3	NA	few	CASSQGGIRFF	TGCGCCAGCAGCCAAGGGGGGATTAGATTCTTC
TRBJ2-6	TRBV27	NA	NA	CASSFVQGASGANVLTF	TGTGCCAGCAGTTTCGTCCAGGGAGCGTCTGGGGCCAACGTCCTGACTTTC
TRBJ2-4	TRBV7-2	NA	few	CASSLNPRTIQYF	TGTGCCAGCAGCTTAAATCCGAGGACCATTCAGTACTTC
TRBJ1-5	TRBV4-3	NA	few	CASSQAVIGVQPQHF	TGCGCCAGCAGCCAAGCGGTAATTGGGGTTCAGCCCCAGCATTTT
TRBJ2-3	TRBV4-2	NA	many	CASSQVRLSTQYF	TGTGCCAGCAGCCAAGTGCGGTTGAGTACGCAGTATTTT
TRBJ2-1	TRBV20-1	TRBD2	many	CSATGLAGADEQFF	TGCAGTGCTACAGGACTAGCGGGAGCGGATGAGCAGTTCTTC
TRBJ1-2	TRBV5-5	NA	once	CASSLVTFRNYGYTF	TGTGCCAGCAGCTTGGTGACGTTCCGAAACTATGGCTACACCTTC
TRBJ2-5	TRBV24-1	TRBD1	many	CATSRTGLKTQYF	TGTGCCACCAGTCGGACAGGGCTAAAGACCCAGTACTTC
TRBJ2-2	TRBV12-5	NA	few	CASGLNTGELFF	TGTGCTAGTGGTCTCAACACCGGGGAGCTGTTTTTT
TRBJ2-3	TRBV7-8	TRBD2	NA	CASSNFSGTTDTQYF	TGTGCCAGCAGCAACTTTAGCGGGACTACAGATACGCAGTATTTT
TRBJ2-7	TRBV15	NA	few	CATRDRRTYEQYF	TGTGCCACCAGGGACCGACGAACGTACGAGCAGTACTTC
TRBJ2-1	TRBV5-6	NA	NA	CASSKNRYEQFF	TGTGCCAGCAGCAAGAACCGGTATGAGCAGTTCTTC
TRBJ2-3	TRBV7-9	NA	NA	CASSPPPAGLLTDTQYF	TGTGCCAGCAGCCCGCCCCCAGCGGGTCTTCTCACAGATACGCAGTATTTT
TRBJ2-7	TRBV6-2/TRBV6-3	NA	few	CASSRYGVHEQYF	TGTGCCAGCAGCCGATACGGGGTCCACGAGCAGTACTTC
TRBJ2-5	TRBV28	NA	few	CASSPGVGTHQETQYF	TGTGCCAGCAGTCCGGGGGTCGGGACACATCAAGAGACCCAGTACTTC
TRBJ2-7	TRBV20-1	NA	NA	CSATSASYEQYF	TGCAGTGCTACTAGTGCCAGCTACGAGCAGTACTTC
TRBJ1-6	TRBV28	TRBD1	few	CASSPGTGGSNLHF	TGTGCCAGCAGCCCCGGTACAGGGGGCTCGAACCTCCACTTT
TRBJ2-1	TRBV7-8	NA	NA	CASSLRRTPFFDEQFF	TGTGCCAGCAGCTTAAGGCGGACACCCTTTTTTGATGAGCAGTTCTTC
TRBJ2-7	TRBV20-1	NA	many	CSARTASYEQYF	TGCAGCGCCCGGACAGCCTCCTACGAGCAGTACTTC
TRBJ2-1	TRBV20-1	TRBD2	NA	CSARDLSTSVAGGSYNEQFF	TGCAGTGCTAGAGATCTTTCTACATCAGTAGCGGGAGGATCCTACAATGAGCAGTTCTTC
TRBJ2-7	TRBV10-3	NA	few	CAISAQGALGEQYF	TGTGCCATCAGTGCACAGGGAGCGTTGGGCGAGCAGTACTTC
TRBJ2-6	TRBV29-1	NA	NA	CSGLPGVSSGANVLTF	TGCAGCGGACTTCCAGGGGTATCCTCTGGGGCCAACGTCCTGACTTTC
TRBJ2-7	TRBV29-1	NA	many	CSVSRDSYEQYF	TGCAGCGTTAGCCGGGACTCCTACGAGCAGTACTTC
TRBJ2-3	TRBV20-1	NA	many	CSARPTVDTQYF	TGCAGTGCGAGACCGACCGTTGATACGCAGTATTTT
TRBJ2-1	TRBV7-2	NA	NA	CASSLVRLGGGNEQFF	TGTGCCAGCAGCTTAGTGAGATTAGGAGGTGGGAATGAGCAGTTCTTC
TRBJ2-5	TRBV29-1	TRBD1	few	CSVVHLWDRAETQYF	TGCAGCGTTGTCCACCTGTGGGACAGGGCAGAGACCCAGTACTTC
TRBJ1-1	TRBV6-2/TRBV6-3	TRBD1	few	CASSTGQAVWNTEAFF	TGTGCCAGCAGTACCGGACAGGCGGTATGGAACACTGAAGCTTTCTTT